The present T cell receptor (beta chain) was sequenced within a study of molecular identifiers for immune sequencing clone quantification. Bulk libraries came from a prior protocol with listed TCR primers. TCRdb processed the PCR reads anew with MiXCR; each CDR3 protein has one entry. Of about 510,000 distinct CDR3 sequences listed, about 20% are singletons. Looked up from germline, CDR1 is LNHDA and CDR2 is SQIVND (reference sequence). V was pared by 6 bases and J by 7 bases, with 4 bases between. The CDR3 consists of 11 residues. Sorting selected naive CD8 T cells with a CD8+CD4-CCR7+CD45RA+ phenotype. There are many counts of this clonotype. Its target is not known. Regarding the study as a whole: Detecting spiked Jurkat TCR RNA from one cell among roughly 1 million naive cells was reportedly possible. Beyond 20 RNA copies, clones held over 99% of effector molecules, compared with under 1% in naive cells.

The sequenced sample was naive CD8+ T cells from blood, with Jurkat cell RNA spiked in. Subset specified: FACS-sorted CD8+CD4-CCR7+CD45RA+ naive T cells. The sequence derives from a human donor in good health. Some libraries in this study had Jurkat cell RNA spiked in. The rearrangement uses TRBV19 and TRBJ2-6, with D unclear. This chain's CDR3 is CASRGANVLTF. The CDR3 DNA reads as TGTGCCAGTAGGGGAGCCAACGTCCTGACTTTC.